Following are 30 T cell receptor beta chains from one sample sequenced in a study of glioma-infiltrating T cells. The iRepertoire nested amplicon-rescue multiplex PCR amplified TCR alpha and beta CDR3s from RNA. MiXCR was run by TCRdb on the multiplex PCR reads, yielding one entry per CDR3 protein. In the table there are roughly 350,000 distinct CDR3 sequences, roughly 41% of which are singletons. Sequenced sample: glioma tissue, nonneoplastic brain tissue, or PBMCs (not recorded which). These TCRs come from a human donor with low-grade glioma or glioblastoma, undergoing nonglioma brain surgery, or in good health (not recorded which).

This clonotype was observed a few times. The chain carries TRBV20-1 and TRBJ1-2; D not resolved. Germline CDR1 and CDR2: DFQATT and SNEGSKA (reference sequence). The CDR3 loop spans 15 amino acids. V lost 2 bases, J lost 2 bases, and 15 bases lay in between. In nucleotides, the CDR3 is TGCAGTGCTAGATCCTATGACGCTCGCAACTATGGCTACACCTTC. This sequence encodes CSARSYDARNYGYTF.

The V call is TRBV20-1, the J call TRBJ2-5; tentative D call: TRBD2 (6 bases). This CDR3 comprises 13 residues. V shed 3 bases and J shed 1 base, with 9 bases lying between them. Germline CDR1 reads DFQATT; CDR2 reads SNEGSKA (reference sequence). The CDR3 loop reads CSASRGTQETQYF. The CDR3 coding sequence is TGCAGTGCTAGTCGCGGGACCCAAGAGACCCAGTACTTC.

The chain links TRBV20-1 to TRBJ2-2; TRBD2 aligns across 7 bases. Germline loops: CDR1 DFQATT, CDR2 SNEGSKA (reference sequence). The V and J ends lost 3 bases and 5 bases, in that order; junction bases with no gene match: 9. This CDR3 is 15 amino acids long. The CDR3 nucleotides are TGCAGTGCTAGCCCCCAATGGGGGGGTACCGGGGAGCTGTTTTTT. It is translated as CSASPQWGGTGELFF.

This clonotype has ten or more counts. V and J are TRBV6-1 and TRBJ2-3, with D unresolved. The CDR3 sequence is 13 residues long. Trimming left V 7 bases short and J 1 base short, with 9 bases between. The germline CDR1 and CDR2 sequences are MNHNS and SASEGT. CDR3 region: CASTLPGTDTQYF. The CDR3 nucleotides read TGTGCCAGCACCCTACCCGGCACAGATACGCAGTATTTT.

This clonotype has only a few counts. Since the CDR3 does not end with the conserved phenylalanine or tryptophan, this likely comes from a read error. The chain employs TRBV15 and TRBJ2-7; the D is unclear. Germline assignment: CDR1 LNHNV and CDR2 YYDKDF (reference sequence). V lost 3 bases to trimming and J lost 0 bases, with 9 bases between them. The CDR3 spans 14 residues. The CDR3 region is CATSRAYSSYEQYS. Written as DNA, the CDR3 is TGTGCCACCAGCAGGGCGTACAGCTCCTACGAGCAGTACTCC.

To note about this clonotype: A read error may account for a junction end that differs from germline. This chain joins TRBV12-3 or TRBV12-4 and TRBJ1-5; D gene ambiguous. The CDR3 is 14 residues long. The CDR3 reads CASSPDGGNQTQHF. Here the CDR3 DNA reads TGTGCCAGCAGCCCCGACGGAGGCAATCAGACCCAGCATTTT.

About this clonotype itself: Its ends do not fully match the called genes, so a read error is possible. V gene TRBV6-5 combines with J gene TRBJ2-5, with TRBD1 matching over 8 bases. The CDR3 contains 14 residues. The germline gives CDR1 MNHEY, CDR2 SVGAGI. CDR3 loop: CASSEGRGLETHYF. CDR3 DNA sequence: TGTGCCAGCAGTGAGGGCAGGGGGCTAGAGACCCATTACTTC.

This clonotype came up many times. The chain recombines TRBV20-1 with TRBJ2-7; tentative D call: TRBD1 (6 bases). Germline CDR1 reads DFQATT; CDR2 reads SNEGSKA (reference sequence). This CDR3 comprises 14 residues. Between the trimmed V and J ends, which lost 0 bases and 3 bases, there was a span of 12 bases. The CDR3 loop reads CSARDSGTLYEQYF. The CDR3 nucleotides are TGCAGTGCTAGAGATTCCGGGACACTCTACGAGCAGTACTTC.

On this clonotype itself: This may be a read error, as it is one base from a much larger clone. The chain recombines TRBV20-1 with TRBJ2-3; 7 bases map to TRBD2. CDR1 is DFQATT, CDR2 SNEGSKA, per germline (reference sequence). This CDR3 has 14 residues. Unmatched junction bases numbered 5, after V lost 2 bases and J lost 3 bases. The chain's CDR3 is CSARPAGPTDTQYF. The CDR3 coding sequence is TGCAGTGCTAGACCAGCGGGACCGACAGATACGCAGTATTTT.

This clonotype was detected a few times. The chain is built from TRBV7-3 and TRBJ2-3; 14 positions match TRBD2. CDR3 length: 18 amino acids. The V and J ends lost 5 bases and 6 bases, in that order; junction bases with no gene match: 13. Looked up from germline, CDR1 is SGHTA and CDR2 is FQGTGA. Here the CDR3 DNA reads TGTGCCAGCAGCCCCAGACTAGCGGGAGGGATGACAGGTGATACGCAGTATTTT. Protein: CASSPRLAGGMTGDTQYF. The full variable domain, in which reference TRBV7-3 and TRBJ2-3 provide the parts outside the CDR3, is GAGVSQTPSNKVTEKGKYVELRCDPISGHTALYWYRQSLGQGPEFLIYFQGTGAADDSGLPNDRFFAVRPEGSVSTLKIQRTERGDSAVYLCASSPRLAGGMTGDTQYFGPGTRLTVL.

This clonotype was found a few times. The chain has TRBV6-5 and TRBJ2-3; D tentatively reads TRBD1 or TRBD2 (5 bases each). The germline gives CDR1 MNHEY, CDR2 SVGAGI. V lost 2 bases and J lost 3, with 12 bases in between. The CDR3 spans 15 residues. CDR3 sequence: CASSYGTLGTDTQYF. CDR3 nucleotides: TGTGCCAGCAGTTACGGGACCCTTGGGACAGATACGCAGTATTTT.

The genes are TRBV6-9 and TRBJ2-1; tentative D call: TRBD1 (5 bases). There are 18 residues in the CDR3. CDR1 MNHGY and CDR2 SVAAGI come from the germline V gene. V lost 3 bases and J 5 bases, leaving 23 bases between the germline ends. CDR3 in amino acids: CASSYIWGEVLMDNEQFF. Written as DNA, the CDR3 is TGTGCCAGCAGTTACATATGGGGCGAAGTATTGATGGACAATGAGCAGTTCTTC.

As to this clonotype: The CDR3 does not end in the conserved phenylalanine or tryptophan, so this is likely a read error. V usage is TRBV5-1 and J usage is TRBJ2-7; perhaps TRBD1 as D (6 bases). CDR1 SGHRS and CDR2 YFSETQ come from the germline V gene. The CDR3 sequence is 13 residues long. V shed 2 bases and J shed 3 bases, with 9 bases lying between them. The CDR3 sequence is CASSFGTNYEQYS. CDR3 in DNA: TGCGCCAGCAGCTTCGGGACAAACTACGAGCAGTACTCC.

The chain joins TRBV18 to TRBJ1-6; D unresolved. Trimming took 1 base from V and 3 from J, leaving 7 bases between them. The CDR3 length is 15 residues. CDR1 and CDR2 (germline): KGHSH, LQKENI. CDR3 in DNA: TGTGCCAGCTCACCACTACGGGGCTATAATTCACCCCTCCACTTT. This encodes CASSPLRGYNSPLHF.

This clonotype was seen repeatedly, ten times or more. This sequence joins TRBV25-1 and TRBJ1-6; D is unresolved. Germline loops: CDR1 MGHDK, CDR2 SYGVNS. CDR3 length: 12 amino acids. V was trimmed by 3 bases and J by 11 bases, leaving 8 bases between them. The CDR3 nucleotides are TGTGCCAGCAGTGATCCGGGGACACCCCTCCACTTT. Its translation is CASSDPGTPLHF.

V gene TRBV3-1 combines with J gene TRBJ2-1; TRBD2 agrees at 14 bases. The CDR3 is 19 amino acids. V dropped 3 bases and J dropped 9; count of bases not matched to a gene: 16. The germline gives CDR1 LGHDT, CDR2 YNNKEL (reference sequence). This CDR3 is CASSQTNSGTSGRWREQFF. DNA for the CDR3: TGTGCCAGCAGCCAGACAAACTCCGGGACTAGCGGGAGATGGCGTGAGCAGTTCTTC.

This clonotype was seen at least ten times. The rearrangement joins TRBV6-2 or TRBV6-3 to TRBJ1-1, with unresolved D. Germline CDR1 is MNHEY and CDR2 is SVGEGT. The CDR3 is 13 amino acids. V was cut by 6 bases and J by 4 bases, with 12 bases left in between. CDR3 nucleotide sequence: TGTGCCAGCAGCTTTCGGGTGAGCACTGAAGCTTTCTTT. It encodes CASSFRVSTEAFF.

The V and J genes are TRBV20-1 and TRBJ1-1; D may be TRBD1 (5 bases). Between the trimmed V and J ends, which lost 0 bases and 6 bases, there was a span of 14 bases. Germline V gene lookup returns CDR1 DFQATT and CDR2 SNEGSKA (reference sequence). CDR3 size: 14 residues. The CDR3 here is CSARDHGAGAEAFF. The CDR3 DNA reads TGCAGTGCTAGAGATCATGGGGCTGGGGCTGAAGCTTTCTTT.

About this clonotype itself: A junction boundary mismatches the germline segment, possibly from a read error. This rearrangement joins TRBV5-1 to TRBJ2-2; D remains ambiguous. The CDR3 is 14 amino acids. Germline V lookup: CDR1 SGHRS, CDR2 YFSETQ. The chain's CDR3 is CASSLRGNTAELFF. The CDR3 nucleotides read TGCGCCAGCAGCTTGCGTGGGAACACCGCGGAGCTGTTTTTT.

The table lists this clonotype with many counts. At one of its ends the junction is not consistent with the germline gene, which may arise from a read error. The CDR3 reads CASGRGSSHEQYF. CDR3 sequence (DNA): TGTGCCAGCGGGCGGGGGTCCTCCCACGAGCAGTACTTC. V and J are TRBV6-1 and TRBJ2-7; 7 bases map to TRBD2. CDR1 is MNHNS, CDR2 SASEGT, per germline. This CDR3 spans 13 amino acids.

Many counts were recorded for this clonotype. The chain couples TRBV28 to TRBJ2-7; TRBD1 matches 8 bases. Germline values: CDR1 MDHEN, CDR2 SYDVKM. The V gene end was trimmed by 5 bases and the J gene end by 2 bases; junction bases not matched to a gene: 5. CDR3 length equals 14 residues. In DNA form, the CDR3 reads TGTGCCAGCAGTGTTCACAGGGGGGCCTACGAGCAGTACTTC. This codes for CASSVHRGAYEQYF.

V usage is TRBV20-1 and J usage is TRBJ2-2; D is tentatively TRBD1 or TRBD2 (5 bases each). Trimming shortened V by 5 bases and J by 4 bases, and 14 bases separated the two germline ends. This CDR3 comprises 14 residues. Germline-derived CDR1 and CDR2 are DFQATT and SNEGSKA (reference sequence). CDR3 bases: TGCAGTGCTTCCGGGATCAGGGCCACCGGGGAGCTGTTTTTT. Translating gives CSASGIRATGELFF.

This clonotype was seen more than once but under ten times. V and J are TRBV6-2 or TRBV6-3 and TRBJ2-7; TRBD2 is a possible D gene (6 bases). The CDR3 runs to 16 residues. Germline lookup yields CDR1 MNHEY and CDR2 SVGEGT. V was pared by 2 bases and J by 0 bases, with 14 bases between. As DNA, the CDR3 is TGTGCCAGCAGTTACGGGGCATACGGGGGCTCCTACGAGCAGTACTTC. Protein: CASSYGAYGGSYEQYF.

The chain employs TRBV18 and TRBJ2-1, with 8 bases aligning to TRBD2. Germline values: CDR1 KGHSH, CDR2 LQKENI. The CDR3 is made up of 16 amino acids. V lost 0 bases, J lost 10 bases, and 11 bases stayed unmatched. CDR3 coding DNA: TGTGCCAGCTCACCACCGTTAGCGGGACGGAGCGGCGAGCAGTTCTTC. It translates to CASSPPLAGRSGEQFF.

This clonotype was detected only once. This chain connects TRBV20-1 to TRBJ2-1, with a possible D match to TRBD2 (6 bases). Trimming left V 6 bases short and J 0 bases short, with 9 bases between. The CDR3 runs to 13 residues. Per the germline V gene, CDR1 is DFQATT and CDR2 is SNEGSKA (reference sequence). As DNA, the CDR3 is TGCAGTGCATTGACTAGCTCCTACAATGAGCAGTTCTTC. This translates into CSALTSSYNEQFF.

This sequence joins TRBV28 and TRBJ1-5; maybe TRBD1 (6 bases). Germline CDR1 and CDR2: MDHEN and SYDVKM. Trimming removed 8 bases at V and 6 bases at J, with 14 bases between. The CDR3 loop spans 13 amino acids. The CDR3 region has the DNA TGTGCCAGCGCTAGCCCCAGGGGTCAGCCCCAGCATTTT. Residues: CASASPRGQPQHF.

About this clonotype: This may arise from a read error, as a much more abundant clone is one base away. The V and J genes are TRBV6-6 and TRBJ2-7, with unresolved D. This CDR3 region has 14 residues. V gave up 6 bases and J gave up 10 bases, with 22 bases separating them. Germline V gives CDR1 MNHNY, CDR2 SVGAGI (reference sequence). The CDR3 loop is CASSKMDPEESQYF. In DNA form, the CDR3 reads TGTGCCAGCAGCAAGATGGACCCAGAGGAGTCCCAGTACTTC.

This clonotype has a handful of counts. The J gene is TRBJ2-2, the V gene TRBV6-1; D not resolved. From germline, CDR1 is MNHNS and CDR2 SASEGT. The CDR3 extends over 11 amino acids. V dropped 5 bases and J dropped 3 bases, with 1 base sitting between them. The CDR3 region has the DNA TGTGCCAGCAGTCACACCGGGGAGCTGTTTTTT. Its translation is CASSHTGELFF.

In this sample, this clonotype turned up a few times. This rearrangement joins TRBV12-3 or TRBV12-4 to TRBJ1-1; D is unclear. Trimming left V 3 bases short and J 11 bases short, with 13 bases between. This CDR3 contains 12 residues. The CDR3 spells CASSLGSGSAFF. The CDR3 DNA reads as TGTGCCAGCAGTTTGGGGTCGGGGTCGGCTTTCTTT.

The rearrangement uses TRBV7-2 and TRBJ1-1; no clear D gene. The CDR3 totals 15 residues. Between the trimmed V and J ends, which lost 1 base and 1 base, there was a span of 10 bases. CDR1 and CDR2 (germline): SGHTA, FQGNSA. The CDR3, as DNA: TGTGCCAGCAGCTTAGGCAGCTTGGGGAACACTGAAGCTTTCTTT. It specifies CASSLGSLGNTEAFF.